These 28 T cell receptor beta chains came from one sample sequenced in a study of CD8+ T cells in alopecia areata (dated by TCRdb to the late 2010s). The time point tag for this specimen amounts to: around 4 weeks on oral tofacitinib. According to the study, the label for this sample's treatment or condition signals: oral pan-JAK inhibitor, 5-10 mg twice daily. The protocol used for the library was the immunoSEQ multiplex PCR assay. For TCR sequencing, RNA was extracted from every sample and reverse transcribed into cDNA to serve as template. Entries here come from immuneACCESS through TCRdb and include only in-frame sequences with V and J called. Some clones fail to appear in such tables; in the studies checked, an unresolved V gene covers under half of the shortfall, and the cause of the remainder is unknown. A total of some 130,000 clones appear in this sample, about 59% of them only once. Approximately 15% of the sample belongs to the ten largest clones.

The sample consisted of CD8+ T cells sorted from blood, taken at week 4, from a patient treated with tofacitinib. The origin of the receptors is a human donor with alopecia areata.

This clone was counted a single time. The chain carries TRBV9 and TRBJ1-2; D is ambiguous. Trimming took 0 bases from V and 5 from J, leaving 17 bases between them. Per germline, CDR1 SGDLS and CDR2 YYNGEE. CDR3 length: 16 amino acids. In DNA form, the CDR3 reads TGTGCCAGCAGCGTAGCTGGGCGCTCTGGTCGGTATGGCTACACCTTC. Translation: CASSVAGRSGRYGYTF.

V is TRBV4-3 and J is TRBJ2-5, with a tentative D call TRBD2 (5 bases). V lost 1 base to trimming and J lost 1 base, with 10 bases between them. The CDR3 consists of 15 residues. The germline V gene has CDR1 LGHNA and CDR2 YSLEER. In DNA form, the CDR3 reads TGCGCCAGCAGCCAAGGGGTGAGCGGCCAAGAGACCCAGTACTTC. This codes for CASSQGVSGQETQYF.

This chain connects TRBV4-2 to TRBJ1-1, with D hard to call. Germline V gene data show CDR1 as LGHNA and CDR2 as YNFKEQ. The CDR3 length is 13 residues. The V and J ends lost 1 base and 8 bases respectively, with 11 bases between them. Written as DNA, the CDR3 is TGTGCCAGCAGCCAAGTTGAGGCGGGGGAAGCTTTCTTT. Encoded protein: CASSQVEAGEAFF.

DNA for the CDR3: TGTGCCAGCACCGAGGGGGGAGAGACCCAGTACTTC. This encodes CASTEGGETQYF. V is TRBV2 and J is TRBJ2-5; D tentatively reads TRBD1 or TRBD2 (6 bases each). CDR1 SNHLY and CDR2 FYNNEI come from the germline V gene. The CDR3 runs to 12 residues. V was shortened by 7 bases and J by 4 bases, with 10 bases between the two germline ends. The full variable domain, completed using reference TRBV2 and TRBJ2-5, is EPEVTQTPSHQVTQMGQEVILRCVPISNHLYFYWYRQILGQKVEFLVSFYNNEISEKSEIFDDQFSVERPDGSNFTLKIRSTKLEDSAMYFCASTEGGETQYFGPGTRLLVL.

This sequence joins TRBV15 and TRBJ2-2, with D hard to call. The CDR3 has 11 residues. V shed 6 bases and J shed 7 bases, with 6 bases lying between them. Germline V lookup: CDR1 LNHNV, CDR2 YYDKDF (reference sequence). The CDR3 reads CATRVGGELFF. As DNA, the CDR3 is TGTGCCACCAGGGTGGGCGGGGAGCTGTTTTTT.

This clone was detected only once. In DNA, the CDR3 is TGCGCCAGCACGGGACAGCCCCAGCATTTT. Translating gives CASTGQPQHF. V usage is TRBV23-1 and J usage is TRBJ1-5; D not certain. TRBV23-1 carries the ORF label, with uncertain function. V lost 7 bases, J lost 7 bases, and 5 bases lay in between. The CDR3 covers 10 residues.

The V and J genes are TRBV29-1 and TRBJ2-7, with D tentatively TRBD1 or TRBD2 (5 bases each). Germline V gene data show CDR1 as SQVTM and CDR2 as ANQGSEA. CDR3 length: 13 residues. Trimming took 0 bases from V and 7 from J, leaving 13 bases between them. The chain's CDR3 is CSVEDGWGNEQYF. In nucleotides, the CDR3 is TGCAGCGTTGAAGATGGCTGGGGGAATGAGCAGTACTTC.

The rearrangement links TRBV6-5 to TRBJ2-7; the D gene could be TRBD1 or TRBD2 (5 bases each). The CDR3 spans 15 residues. The germline gives CDR1 MNHEY, CDR2 SVGAGI. V lost 1 base, J lost 3 bases, and 13 bases lay in between. As DNA, the CDR3 is TGTGCCAGCAGTTACTTATTGGGGGACGGCTACGAGCAGTACTTC. Translating gives CASSYLLGDGYEQYF.

The chain has TRBV5-4 and TRBJ1-1, with D perhaps matching TRBD1 (5 bases). Per the germline V gene, CDR1 is SGHNT and CDR2 is YYREEE (reference sequence). This CDR3 spans 13 amino acids. The V end was cut by 3 bases, the J end by 6 bases, with 12 bases between. CDR3 bases: TGTGCCAGCAGCTCGGACTGGGGACCTGAAGCTTTCTTT. This encodes CASSSDWGPEAFF.

This clone was detected only a few times. V gene TRBV27 combines with J gene TRBJ1-1, with 8 bases that match TRBD1. In germline, CDR1 is MNHEY, CDR2 SMNVEV (reference sequence). The length of the CDR3 is 14 residues. The V and J ends lost 4 bases and 5 bases, in that order; junction bases with no gene match: 6. Written as DNA, the CDR3 is TGTGCCAGCAGTTGGTCAGGGGGCTATACTGAAGCTTTCTTT. Its protein is CASSWSGGYTEAFF.

The gene calls are TRBV15 and TRBJ2-1, with 10 bases lining up with TRBD1. The germline V gene encodes CDR1 LNHNV and CDR2 YYDKDF (reference sequence). V lost 4 bases to trimming and J lost 8 bases; unmatched junction nucleotides: 2. CDR3 length: 13 amino acids. For the CDR3, the DNA is TGTGCCACCAGCATCGACAGGGGGCATGAGCAGTTCTTC. Protein sequence: CATSIDRGHEQFF.

The chain recombines TRBV7-6 with TRBJ2-5; D possibly corresponds to TRBD2 (6 bases). In germline, CDR1 is SGHVS, CDR2 FNYEAQ. CDR3 length: 15 residues. Trimming pared 5 bases from V and 2 bases from J, leaving 15 bases between. CDR3 region: CASSLEAGHQETQYF. CDR3 coding DNA: TGTGCCAGCAGCCTCGAGGCGGGGCATCAAGAGACCCAGTACTTC. Full variable domain (missing parts from reference TRBV7-6 and TRBJ2-5): GAGVSQSPRYKVTKRGQDVALRCDPISGHVSLYWYRQALGQGPEFLTYFNYEAQQDKSGLPNDRFSAERPEGSISTLTIQRTEQRDSAMYRCASSLEAGHQETQYFGPGTRLLVL.

The chain is built from TRBV27 and TRBJ1-2; 8 bases are a match to TRBD1. The V gene's germline CDR1 is MNHEY and CDR2 SMNVEV (reference sequence). CDR3 length equals 14 residues. V was pared by 5 bases and J by 4 bases, with 6 bases of the junction left unmatched. DNA of the CDR3: TGTGCCAGCAGTATCACAGGGGGGTTCTATGGCTACACCTTC. Translation: CASSITGGFYGYTF.

This clone has a handful of counts. The rearrangement joins TRBV6-5 to TRBJ2-3, with D unresolved. Germline assignment: CDR1 MNHEY and CDR2 SVGAGI. Trimming removed 2 bases from V and 0 bases from J, with 9 bases in between. The CDR3 runs 15 residues. CDR3 residues: CASSYEVSSTDTQYF. CDR3 sequence (DNA): TGTGCCAGCAGTTACGAGGTCTCTAGCACAGATACGCAGTATTTT.

The CDR3 coding sequence is TGTGCCTGGAGTGAACCCTATAATTCACCCCTCCACTTT. It encodes CAWSEPYNSPLHF. The rearrangement uses TRBV30 and TRBJ1-6; unclear D gene. Germline loops: CDR1 GTSNPN, CDR2 SVGIG (reference sequence). The CDR3 spans 13 residues. The V end was cut by 1 base, the J end by 2 bases, with 3 bases between.

V usage is TRBV25-1 and J usage is TRBJ2-5; 9 bases align to TRBD2. V was clipped by 10 bases and J by 9 bases; unmatched bases: 12. Germline V gives CDR1 MGHDK, CDR2 SYGVNS. The CDR3 covers 13 residues. Here the CDR3 DNA reads TGTGCCACCCGACTAGCGGCTGACGTGGCCCAGTACTTC. It is translated as CATRLAADVAQYF.

About this clone itself: At one boundary the junction diverges from the germline segment, which might be a read error. The chain carries TRBV7-7 and TRBJ2-2, with 9 bases matching TRBD2. The CDR3 runs 16 residues. Germline-derived CDR1 and CDR2 are SSHAT and FNYEAQ (reference sequence). Written as DNA, the CDR3 is TGTGCTAGCAGCCCCCTTTTAGGCGGGGGGGCCGTGGAGCTGTTTTTT. Translated, it gives CASSPLLGGGAVELFF.

Only a few counts were recorded for this clone. The V gene is TRBV30, the J gene TRBJ2-7; 10 bases agree with TRBD2. The CDR3 contains 14 residues. CDR1 GTSNPN and CDR2 SVGIG come from the germline V gene (reference sequence). J was trimmed by 5 bases and V by 0 bases; bases with no gene match: 4. The CDR3 nucleotides are TGTGCCTGGAGTGTGTCGAGCGGGGGGGACGAGCAGTACTTC. It encodes CAWSVSSGGDEQYF.

This clone was detected only a few times. The CDR3 DNA follows: TGCGCCAGCAGCCAAGATCTCAACAGGGGTTCACCCCTCCACTTT. As protein: CASSQDLNRGSPLHF. V usage is TRBV4-1 and J usage is TRBJ1-6; 7 bases agree with TRBD1. The V and J ends lost 0 bases and 9 bases, in that order; junction bases with no gene match: 5. The CDR3 length is 15 residues. The germline V gene encodes CDR1 MGHRA and CDR2 YSYEKL.

This rearrangement joins TRBV4-2 to TRBJ1-1; D may be TRBD1 (6 bases). The CDR3 is 17 residues long. V lost 4 bases and J 0 bases, leaving 18 bases between the germline ends. CDR1 and CDR2 (germline): LGHNA, YNFKEQ. CDR3 sequence (DNA): TGTGCCAGCAGCCTCAGCAGGACAGATATCATGAACACTGAAGCTTTCTTT. Translated: CASSLSRTDIMNTEAFF.

The chain joins TRBV4-3 to TRBJ2-3; 8 positions agree with TRBD2. CDR3 length: 15 amino acids. Trimming at V came to 3 bases and at J to 6 bases, leaving 8 bases not matched to a gene. CDR1 is LGHNA and CDR2 is YSLEER in the germline V gene. CDR3 in DNA: TGCGCCAGCAGCCAGCGGGACGGGGGGGTGGATACGCAGTATTTT. Translated, it gives CASSQRDGGVDTQYF.

This clone was picked up a small number of times. The J gene is TRBJ2-3, the V gene TRBV10-3, with D perhaps matching TRBD2 (6 bases). Trimming shortened V by 0 bases and J by 5 bases, and 15 bases separated the two germline ends. Germline-derived CDR1 and CDR2 are ENHRY and SYGVKD. CDR3 length equals 16 residues. DNA of the CDR3: TGTGCCATCAGTGAGTCGGTCTTACGGGGGAGAGATACGCAGTATTTT. This translates into CAISESVLRGRDTQYF.

The CDR3 region is CASSRGLAEQFF. As DNA, the CDR3 is TGTGCCAGCAGCAGAGGATTAGCTGAGCAGTTCTTC. The V gene is TRBV11-2, the J gene TRBJ2-1, with D unresolved. The germline gives CDR1 SGHAT, CDR2 FQNNGV. The CDR3 extends over 12 amino acids. Trimming took 5 bases from V and 9 from J, leaving 11 bases between them.

This clone was counted between two and nine times. CDR3 loop: CASSWGLAGGPQETQYF. For the CDR3, the DNA is TGTGCCAGCAGCTGGGGACTAGCGGGGGGGCCGCAAGAGACCCAGTACTTC. The J gene is TRBJ2-5, the V gene TRBV5-4; 16 positions agree with TRBD2. CDR3 length equals 17 residues. Trimming removed 3 bases from V and 2 bases from J; junction bases left unmatched: 4. CDR1 and CDR2 (germline): SGHNT, YYREEE (reference sequence).

Notes on this clone: Different DNA sequences within this sample yield the same CDR3. The V call is TRBV6-5, the J call TRBJ1-1; 9 bases agree with TRBD1. The CDR3 is 16 residues long. The trim removed 0 bases at V and 1 base at J, leaving 3 bases unmatched. CDR1 MNHEY and CDR2 SVGAGI come from the germline V gene. CDR3 amino acids: CASSYSLDRGNTEAFF. CDR3 bases: TGTGCCAGCAGTTACTCTCTGGACAGGGGGAACACTGAAGCTTTCTTT.

This clone turned up a few times. The chain carries TRBV11-2 and TRBJ2-7; 7 nucleotides align to TRBD1. Per the germline V gene, CDR1 is SGHAT and CDR2 is FQNNGV. V was clipped by 5 bases and J by 1 base; unmatched bases: 8. The CDR3 loop spans 15 amino acids. In nucleotides, the CDR3 is TGTGCCAGCAGCCCGACCGAGACAGGGTCCTACGAGCAGTACTTC. Translation: CASSPTETGSYEQYF.

The chain combines TRBV4-2 with TRBJ2-7; D is undetermined. This CDR3 region has 16 residues. The ends were cut back, 0 bases at V and 1 base at J, with 13 bases in the middle. Germline CDR1 and CDR2: LGHNA and YNFKEQ. The CDR3: CASSQDHSMGSYEQYF. CDR3 coding DNA: TGTGCCAGCAGCCAAGACCACAGCATGGGGTCCTACGAGCAGTACTTC.

The J gene is TRBJ2-5, the V gene TRBV23-1; D uncertain. TRBV23-1 is known as an ORF, though its function is uncertain. CDR3 size: 13 residues. V was shortened by 0 bases and J by 3 bases, with 5 bases between the two germline ends. CDR3 region: CASSQSPKETQYF. The DNA of the CDR3 is TGCGCCAGCAGTCAATCGCCAAAAGAGACCCAGTACTTC.